A single sample gave rise to the 22 T cell receptor beta chains below, sequenced in a study of OX40 agonist ivuxolimab in advanced cancers. The assay was immunoSEQ multiplex PCR, and TCRdb's table has in-frame clones only and misses some. Of around 62,000 clones listed, roughly 84% are singletons. Material: CD4+ or CD8+ T cells sorted from blood, obtained in a trial of the OX40 agonist ivuxolimab. Receptors were obtained from an adult with an advanced solid tumor such as melanoma, head and neck, liver or kidney cancer.

The chain couples TRBV7-9 to TRBJ1-1; no reliable D call. From germline, CDR1 is SEHNR and CDR2 FQNEAQ (reference sequence). The CDR3 is 11 amino acids. Trimming left V 8 bases short and J 4 bases short, with 8 bases between. This chain's CDR3 is CASLLLTEAFF. In nucleotides, the CDR3 is TGTGCCAGCCTACTGCTCACTGAAGCTTTCTTT.

V gene TRBV18 combines with J gene TRBJ1-1; TRBD1 aligns across 8 bases. Germline V gene lookup returns CDR1 KGHSH and CDR2 LQKENI. The V segment lost 6 bases and the J segment 11 bases; nucleotides outside the gene matches: 8. CDR3 length: 12 residues. The CDR3 DNA reads as TGTGCCAGCTCGCCCAGGGGGCTAGATGCTTTCTTT. Protein sequence: CASSPRGLDAFF.

The chain is built from TRBV18 and TRBJ1-2; 12 bases line up with TRBD1. Germline CDR1 KGHSH, CDR2 LQKENI. This CDR3 contains 13 residues. Germline trimming cut 7 bases from V and 14 bases from J; bases unmatched to any gene: 11. The CDR3 DNA reads as TGTGCCAGCTTCTCCGGGACAGGGGGCGGATGGACCTTC. Its translation is CASFSGTGGGWTF.

The rearrangement uses TRBV7-2 and TRBJ2-3, with D uncertain. Per germline, CDR1 SGHTA and CDR2 FQGNSA. The V end lost 0 bases, the J end lost 2 bases, and 3 bases lay between the germline ends. This CDR3 contains 13 residues. As DNA, the CDR3 is TGTGCCAGCAGCTTAGCCCCCACAGATACGCAGTATTTT. As protein: CASSLAPTDTQYF.

This clone occurred a few times. This chain links TRBV4-1 with TRBJ1-1, with D unresolved. Trimming cost V 1 base and J 4 bases, with 7 bases left between them. Germline-derived CDR1 and CDR2 are MGHRA and YSYEKL. The CDR3 extends over 13 amino acids. CDR3 loop: CASSQVPSTEAFF. Written as DNA, the CDR3 is TGCGCCAGCAGCCAAGTTCCGAGCACTGAAGCTTTCTTT.

The V gene is TRBV5-5, the J gene TRBJ1-2; D perhaps matches TRBD1 (5 bases). The CDR3 extends over 14 amino acids. Germline CDR1 and CDR2: SGHKS and YYEKEE (reference sequence). V gave up 2 bases and J gave up 5 bases, with 13 bases separating them. The CDR3 DNA sequence: TGTGCCAGCAGCTTCCTGCCTGAGGGGTATGGCTACACCTTC. Encoded protein: CASSFLPEGYGYTF.

V gene TRBV6-6 combines with J gene TRBJ1-5; D not resolved. CDR1 and CDR2 from the germline V gene are MNHNY and SVGAGI (reference sequence). The CDR3 length is 12 residues. Trimming took off 6 bases at V and 7 bases at J, with 10 bases between the two ends. CDR3 in DNA: TGTGCCAGCAGCCGTATAGCCCAGCCCCAGCATTTT. Protein product: CASSRIAQPQHF.

The rearrangement joins TRBV4-3 to TRBJ1-5; TRBD1 might be the D (5 bases). In germline, CDR1 is LGHNA, CDR2 YSLEER. The CDR3 is made up of 16 amino acids. V lost 0 bases to trimming and J lost 6 bases, with 15 bases between them. The CDR3 DNA is TGCGCCAGCAGCCAAGATTGGTCGGGGGTTGGTCAGCCCCAGCATTTT. Its translation is CASSQDWSGVGQPQHF.

This clone was detected once. This rearrangement joins TRBV5-8 to TRBJ2-2; 8 bases are shared with TRBD1. CDR1 is SGHTS and CDR2 is YDEGEE in the germline V gene. CDR3 size: 15 residues. V lost 4 bases and J lost 4; bases outside the gene matches: 6. CDR3 sequence: CASSVTGVGTGELFF. The CDR3 region has the DNA TGTGCCAGCAGCGTGACAGGGGTCGGCACCGGGGAGCTGTTTTTT.

This rearrangement joins TRBV5-6 to TRBJ2-7; a possible D gene is TRBD1 (5 bases). The V gene lost 4 bases and the J gene lost 0 bases, with 17 bases spanning the gap. CDR3 length equals 16 residues. CDR1 and CDR2 (germline): SGHDT, YYEEEE. The DNA for the CDR3 is TGTGCCAGCAGCGATTGGTTCCAGGGCAGCTCCTACGAGCAGTACTTC. Amino acids: CASSDWFQGSSYEQYF.

The genes are TRBV2 and TRBJ2-6; TRBD1 might be the D (5 bases). V was pared by 5 bases and J by 1 base, with 9 bases between. The CDR3 extends over 15 amino acids. Germline assignment: CDR1 SNHLY and CDR2 FYNNEI. The CDR3 is CASSLGPSGANVLTF. CDR3 DNA: TGTGCCAGCAGTCTGGGGCCGTCTGGGGCCAACGTCCTGACTTTC.

This clone was observed once. This sequence joins TRBV11-2 and TRBJ2-2, with D perhaps matching TRBD1 (7 bases). V shed 0 bases and J shed 3 bases, with 8 bases lying between them. Germline CDR1 and CDR2: SGHAT and FQNNGV. There are 15 residues in the CDR3. The CDR3, as DNA: TGTGCCAGCAGCTTAGACAGGGGGGACACCGGGGAGCTGTTTTTT. Translating gives CASSLDRGDTGELFF.

This chain joins TRBV7-2 and TRBJ2-1; the D is unclear. The CDR3 spans 17 residues. From germline, CDR1 is SGHTA and CDR2 FQGNSA. Between the trimmed V and J ends, which lost 4 bases and 0 bases, there was a span of 16 bases. The DNA for the CDR3 is TGTGCCAGCAGCTGGCGACTGGTTTCGAGCTCCTACAATGAGCAGTTCTTC. Translated, it gives CASSWRLVSSSYNEQFF.

The chain uses TRBV7-6 and TRBJ2-2; 9 bases align to TRBD1. Trimming at V came to 5 bases and at J to 0 bases, leaving 7 bases not matched to a gene. Per germline, CDR1 SGHVS and CDR2 FNYEAQ. This CDR3 has 17 residues. CDR3 protein: CASSARQGVANTGELFF. Here the CDR3 DNA reads TGTGCCAGCAGCGCCAGACAGGGGGTCGCGAACACCGGGGAGCTGTTTTTT.

V gene TRBV5-1 combines with J gene TRBJ1-1; 9 bases align to TRBD1. This CDR3 contains 15 residues. Trimming took 3 bases from V and 3 from J; bases not matched to a gene: 6. The V gene's germline CDR1 is SGHRS and CDR2 YFSETQ. CDR3 in DNA: TGCGCCAGCAGCTCACAGGGGGCGCATGACACTGAAGCTTTCTTT. Its protein is CASSSQGAHDTEAFF. The full variable domain, rest sourced from reference TRBV5-1 and TRBJ1-1, is KAGVTQTPRYLIKTRGQQVTLSCSPISGHRSVSWYQQTPGQGLQFLFEYFSETQRNKGNFPGRFSGRQFSNSRSEMNVSTLELGDSALYLCASSSQGAHDTEAFFGQGTRLTVV.

The J gene is TRBJ2-7, the V gene TRBV4-3, with D hard to call. The CDR3 runs 15 residues. Germline CDR1 LGHNA, CDR2 YSLEER. V dropped 3 bases and J dropped 0 bases, with 12 bases sitting between them. CDR3 sequence reads: CASSHSERSSYEQYF. The DNA of the CDR3 is TGCGCCAGCAGCCACTCAGAGAGAAGCTCCTACGAGCAGTACTTC.

The J gene is TRBJ1-2, the V gene TRBV4-1; unclear D gene. The CDR3 is 14 amino acids. Germline CDR1 is MGHRA and CDR2 is YSYEKL. Trimming pared 1 base from V and 2 bases from J, leaving 8 bases between. In DNA form, the CDR3 reads TGCGCCAGCAGCCAAGTTACTGGGAACTATGGCTACACCTTC. Its translation is CASSQVTGNYGYTF.

The V gene is TRBV7-2, the J gene TRBJ1-2; weak D call: TRBD1 (6 bases). From germline, CDR1 is SGHTA and CDR2 FQGNSA. The CDR3 covers 14 residues. V gave up 2 bases and J gave up 2 bases, with 9 bases separating them. The CDR3 sequence: CASSLYRDNYGYTF. The DNA of the CDR3 is TGTGCCAGCAGCTTATACAGGGACAACTATGGCTACACCTTC.

The gene calls are TRBV6-5 and TRBJ2-7, with TRBD1 as a possible D gene (7 bases). CDR1 is MNHEY and CDR2 is SVGAGI in the germline V gene. The CDR3 runs to 15 residues. The germline V and J ends were trimmed by 5 bases and 2 bases, with 16 bases remaining between them. The CDR3 sequence is CASSPQGGGTYEQYF. The CDR3 DNA follows: TGTGCCAGCAGTCCCCAGGGGGGTGGCACCTACGAGCAGTACTTC.

V gene TRBV5-1 combines with J gene TRBJ1-2; possibly TRBD1 for D (5 bases). The CDR3 runs 14 residues. The ends were cut back, 5 bases at V and 0 bases at J, with 11 bases in the middle. CDR1 is SGHRS, CDR2 YFSETQ, per germline. Written as DNA, the CDR3 is TGCGCCAGCAGGCCACAGGTATCTAACTATGGCTACACCTTC. This translates into CASRPQVSNYGYTF.

The chain links TRBV12-2 to TRBJ2-3; the D segment call TRBD2 is taken from the table without a DNA check. TRBV12-2 is reported as a pseudogene. This CDR3 spans 17 amino acids. DNA of the CDR3: TGTGCAAGTCGCCTCCCCGGGGGGGGACTAGTGGCAGATACGCAGTATTTT. This sequence encodes CASRLPGGGLVADTQYF.

The V gene is TRBV9, the J gene TRBJ2-1; no clear D gene. The CDR3 totals 16 residues. Germline values: CDR1 SGDLS, CDR2 YYNGEE. Deletions cut 4 bases from V and 0 bases from J, with 14 bases between. In nucleotides, the CDR3 is TGTGCCAGCAGCCCAGAGGCGACTGCCTCCTACAATGAGCAGTTCTTC. This translates into CASSPEATASYNEQFF. The full variable domain, in which reference TRBV9 and TRBJ2-1 provide the parts outside the CDR3, is DSGVTQTPKHLITATGQRVTLRCSPRSGDLSVYWYQQSLDQGLQFLIQYYNGEERAKGNILERFSAQQFPDLHSELNLSSLELGDSALYFCASSPEATASYNEQFFGPGTRLTVL.